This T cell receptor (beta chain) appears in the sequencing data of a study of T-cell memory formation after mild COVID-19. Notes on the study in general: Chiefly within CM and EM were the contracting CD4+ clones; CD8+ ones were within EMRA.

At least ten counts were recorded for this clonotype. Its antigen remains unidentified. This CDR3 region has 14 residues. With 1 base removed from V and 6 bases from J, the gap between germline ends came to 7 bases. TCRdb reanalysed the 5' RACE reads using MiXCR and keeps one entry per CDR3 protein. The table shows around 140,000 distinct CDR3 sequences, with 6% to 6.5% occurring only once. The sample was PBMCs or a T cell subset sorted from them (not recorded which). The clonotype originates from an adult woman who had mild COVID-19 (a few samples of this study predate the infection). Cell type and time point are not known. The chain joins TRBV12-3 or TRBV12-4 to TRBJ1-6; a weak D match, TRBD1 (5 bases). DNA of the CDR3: TGTGCCAGCAGTTTAGGGGGCAGTAATTCACCCCTCCACTTT. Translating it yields CASSLGGSNSPLHF.